This TCR beta chain was sequenced for a study of blood T cell repertoires in COVID-19. Looking at the study overall: Whether acute or convalescent, the COVID-19 samples came from the United States, Italy and Spain. PBMCs, B-cell-depleted T cells, or T cells were the source of the cDNA or gDNA that made up the material.

The CDR3 is 13 amino acids. CDR1 is MNHEY and CDR2 is SVGEGT in the germline V gene. V was trimmed by 7 bases and J by 2 bases, leaving 10 bases between them. Methods used by the authors: Reference gene primer amplification gave estimated nucleated cell counts. The assay was immunoSEQ multiplex PCR, and TCRdb's table has in-frame clones only and misses some. V and J calls and clone size come straight from that table; D and trimming were deduced from the DNA. Here the sample spans about 70,000 clones, roughly nine tenths being singletons. J is TRBJ2-3 and V is TRBV6-2 or TRBV6-3; a possible D gene is TRBD2 (6 bases). The TCR was taken from a man aged 50 to 60 with acute or convalescent COVID-19. The sample consisted of peripheral blood. CDR3 amino acids: CASNPGVTDTQYF. For the CDR3, the DNA is TGTGCCAGCAACCCGGGAGTCACAGATACGCAGTATTTT.